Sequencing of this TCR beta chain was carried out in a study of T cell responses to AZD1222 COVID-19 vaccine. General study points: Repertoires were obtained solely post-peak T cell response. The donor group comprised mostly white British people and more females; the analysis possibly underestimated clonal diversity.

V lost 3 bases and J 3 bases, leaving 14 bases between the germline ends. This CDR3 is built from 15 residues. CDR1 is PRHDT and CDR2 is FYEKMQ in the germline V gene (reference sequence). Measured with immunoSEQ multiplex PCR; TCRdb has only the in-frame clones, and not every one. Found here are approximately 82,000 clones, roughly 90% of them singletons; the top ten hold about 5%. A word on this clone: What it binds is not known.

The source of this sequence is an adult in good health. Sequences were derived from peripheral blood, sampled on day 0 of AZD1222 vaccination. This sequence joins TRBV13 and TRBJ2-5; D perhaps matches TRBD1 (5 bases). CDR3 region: CASSFQSGWEETQYF. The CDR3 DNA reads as TGTGCCAGCAGCTTTCAGTCAGGGTGGGAAGAGACCCAGTACTTC.